This T cell receptor (beta chain) appears in the sequencing data of a study of identical twins. Study-wide points: The analysis was cross-sectional rather than longitudinal within donors. Beta clonotypes that were abundant in cord blood contained fewer insertions, a pattern absent from memory repertoires.

A universal primer site was created by template switching, with the cDNA bearing unique molecular identifiers. TCRdb called the 5' RACE reads again in MiXCR, with one record for every CDR3 protein. The sample includes around 500,000 distinct CDR3 sequences, approximately 14% of them seen just once. Germline V gives CDR1 PRHDT, CDR2 FYEKMQ (reference sequence). CDR3 length equals 16 residues. V shed 5 bases and J 3 bases; nucleotides not matched to a gene: 6. To note about this clonotype: Its target is unknown.

In addition, the sample was reused for a study of yellow fever vaccine responses in identical twins.

V and J are TRBV13 and TRBJ2-1; the match to TRBD2 covers 11 bases. This clonotype was obtained from a woman aged 18-29 years in good health. The sequenced sample was CD4+ T cells sorted from blood. The CDR3 here is CASSAPTSGDYNEQFF. The CDR3 DNA is TGTGCCAGCAGCGCTCCGACTAGCGGGGACTACAATGAGCAGTTCTTC.